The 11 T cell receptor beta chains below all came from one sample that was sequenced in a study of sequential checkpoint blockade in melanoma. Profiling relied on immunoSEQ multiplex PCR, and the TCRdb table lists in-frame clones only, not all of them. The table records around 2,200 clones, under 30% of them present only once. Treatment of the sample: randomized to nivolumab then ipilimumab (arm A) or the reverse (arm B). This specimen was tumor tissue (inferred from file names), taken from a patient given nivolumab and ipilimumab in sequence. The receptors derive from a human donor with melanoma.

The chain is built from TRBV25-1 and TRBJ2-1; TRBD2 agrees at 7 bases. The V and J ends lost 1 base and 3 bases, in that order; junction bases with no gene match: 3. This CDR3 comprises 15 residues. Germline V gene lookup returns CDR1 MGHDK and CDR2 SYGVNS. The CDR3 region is CASSESRGDYNEQFF. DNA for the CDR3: TGTGCCAGCAGTGAATCTCGGGGGGACTACAATGAGCAGTTCTTC.

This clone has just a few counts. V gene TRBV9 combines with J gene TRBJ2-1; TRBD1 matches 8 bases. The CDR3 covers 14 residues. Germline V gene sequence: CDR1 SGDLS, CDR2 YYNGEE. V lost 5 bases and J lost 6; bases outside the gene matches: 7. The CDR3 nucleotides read TGTGCCAGCAGTGTTGGACAGGGATCCAATGAGCAGTTCTTC. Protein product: CASSVGQGSNEQFF.

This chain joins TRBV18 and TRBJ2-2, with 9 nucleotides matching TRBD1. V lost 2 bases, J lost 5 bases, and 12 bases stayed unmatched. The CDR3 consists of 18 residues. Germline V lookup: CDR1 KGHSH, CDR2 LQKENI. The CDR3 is CASSPGSFGTGRTGELFF. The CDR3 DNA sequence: TGTGCCAGCTCACCAGGGTCTTTCGGGACAGGGCGAACCGGGGAGCTGTTTTTT.

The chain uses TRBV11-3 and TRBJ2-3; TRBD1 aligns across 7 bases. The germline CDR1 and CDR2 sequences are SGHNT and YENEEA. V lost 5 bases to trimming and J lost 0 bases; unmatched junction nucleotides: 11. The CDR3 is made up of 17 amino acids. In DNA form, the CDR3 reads TGTGCCAGCAGCCAACCATGGACAGGCCTTAGCACAGATACGCAGTATTTT. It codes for CASSQPWTGLSTDTQYF.

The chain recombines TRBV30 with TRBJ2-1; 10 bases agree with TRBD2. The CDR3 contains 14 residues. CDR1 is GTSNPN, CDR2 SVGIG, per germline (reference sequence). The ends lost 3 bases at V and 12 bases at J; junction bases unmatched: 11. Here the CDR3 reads CAWSQRGGMEGQFF. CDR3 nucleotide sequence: TGTGCCTGGAGCCAGCGGGGGGGCATGGAGGGGCAGTTCTTC. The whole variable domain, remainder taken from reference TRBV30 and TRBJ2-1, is SQTIHQWPATLVQPVGSPLSLECTVEGTSNPNLYWYRQAAGRGLQLLFYSVGIGQISSEVPQNLSASRPQDRQFILSSKKLLLSDSGFYLCAWSQRGGMEGQFFGPGTRLTVL.

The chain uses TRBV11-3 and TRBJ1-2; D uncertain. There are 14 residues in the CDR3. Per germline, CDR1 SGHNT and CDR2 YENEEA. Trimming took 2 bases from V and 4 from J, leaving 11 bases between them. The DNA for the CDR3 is TGTGCCAGCAGCTTAAGCCCGGCGGGCTATGGCTACACCTTC. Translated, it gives CASSLSPAGYGYTF. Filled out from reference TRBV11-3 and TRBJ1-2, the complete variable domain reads EAGVVQSPRYKIIEKKQPVAFWCNPISGHNTLYWYLQNLGQGPELLIRYENEEAVDDSQLPKDRFSAERLKGVDSTLKIQPAELGDSAVYLCASSLSPAGYGYTFGSGTRLTVV.

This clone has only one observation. CDR3 bases: TGTGCCAGCTCAGCTCCCGGGACAGGACACTCCTACGAGCAGTACTTC. Amino acids: CASSAPGTGHSYEQYF. This chain joins TRBV18 and TRBJ2-7; 8 bases agree with TRBD1. Per germline, CDR1 KGHSH and CDR2 LQKENI. CDR3 length: 16 amino acids. V shed 5 bases and J 0 bases; nucleotides not matched to a gene: 9.

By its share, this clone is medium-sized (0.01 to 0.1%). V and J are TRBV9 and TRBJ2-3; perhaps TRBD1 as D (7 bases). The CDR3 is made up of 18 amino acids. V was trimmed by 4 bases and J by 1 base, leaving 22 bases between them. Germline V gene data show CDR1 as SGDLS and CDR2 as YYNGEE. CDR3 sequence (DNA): TGTGCCAGCAGCCCCTTCCCAGGAGGGGGCGGGGGCACAGATACGCAGTATTTT. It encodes CASSPFPGGGGGTDTQYF.

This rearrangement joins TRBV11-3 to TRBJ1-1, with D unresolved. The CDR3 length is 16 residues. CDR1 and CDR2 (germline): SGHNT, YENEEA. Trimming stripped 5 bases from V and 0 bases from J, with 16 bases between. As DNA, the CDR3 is TGTGCCAGCAGCAATTCCAGGAACCTCATGAACACTGAAGCTTTCTTT. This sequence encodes CASSNSRNLMNTEAFF.

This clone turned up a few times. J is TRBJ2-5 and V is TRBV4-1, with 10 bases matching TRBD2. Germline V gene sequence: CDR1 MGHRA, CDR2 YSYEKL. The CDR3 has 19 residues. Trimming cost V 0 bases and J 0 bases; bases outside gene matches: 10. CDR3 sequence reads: CASSQEIWLAGAHQETQYF. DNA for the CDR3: TGCGCCAGCAGCCAAGAAATCTGGCTAGCGGGGGCCCACCAAGAGACCCAGTACTTC.

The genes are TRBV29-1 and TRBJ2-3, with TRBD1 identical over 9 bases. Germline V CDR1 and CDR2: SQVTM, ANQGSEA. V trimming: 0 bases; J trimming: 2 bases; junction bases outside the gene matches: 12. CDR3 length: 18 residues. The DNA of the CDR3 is TGCAGCGTTGAAGATTGGTATAAAGGACAGGGGAACACAGATACGCAGTATTTT. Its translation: CSVEDWYKGQGNTDTQYF.